Below, 24 T cell receptor beta chains from the same sample are listed, as sequenced in a study of T cell clonality in common variable immunodeficiency. Some clones are missing from TCRdb's copy, which holds only in-frame ones; the method was immunoSEQ multiplex PCR. Recorded here are around 50,000 clones, none singletons. Input material: peripheral blood mononuclear cells. All receptors derive from a person between 18 and 75 years old in good health.

This clone was detected ten times or more. The sequenced fragment ends 3 residues before the CDR3 boundary, so the rest is inferred from the germline J gene. The chain uses TRBV29-1 and TRBJ2-7; the D is unclear. V lost 1 base to trimming and J lost 6 bases, with 10 bases between them. The CDR3 totals 12 residues. The V gene's germline CDR1 is SQVTM and CDR2 ANQGSEA. This CDR3 is CSVEGQVGEQYF. CDR3 DNA, as far as it was read: TGCAGCGTTGAAGGTCAGGTAGGCGAG.

This clone was seen ten or more times. The read is 3 residues too short to cover the CDR3 end, so that end is filled in from the germline J gene. This chain links TRBV18 with TRBJ2-7; 7 bases map to TRBD1. Unmatched junction bases numbered 7, after V lost 3 bases and J lost 2 bases. Germline values: CDR1 KGHSH, CDR2 LQKENI. This CDR3 has 15 residues. Here the CDR3 reads CASSPLQGTPYEQYF. The CDR3 bases that were read are TGTGCCAGCTCACCCCTACAGGGGACCCCCTACGAG.

The sample holds a few counts of this clone. This clone may be a read error of a much larger clone one base away. Coverage ceases 3 residues before the CDR3 finishes, and the germline J gene fills in the end. The genes are TRBV20-1 and TRBJ2-7; 10 nucleotides match TRBD1. V lost 6 bases to trimming and J lost 3 bases; unmatched junction nucleotides: 8. CDR1 is DFQATT and CDR2 is SNEGSKA in the germline V gene (reference sequence). This CDR3 comprises 14 residues. The CDR3 is CSATDRGLGYEQYF. CDR3 DNA, as far as it was read: TGCAGTGCCACCGACAGGGGGCTTGGCTACGAG.

In its sample, this clone was seen many times. From the germline J gene comes the end of the CDR3, since the read stops 3 residues before it. The chain recombines TRBV7-8 with TRBJ1-1; D unresolved. Germline CDR1 is SGHVS and CDR2 is FQNEAQ. V lost 0 bases and J lost 2, with 13 bases in between. This CDR3 region has 16 residues. The covered CDR3 bases are TGTGCCAGCAGCTTAGCGCCAGGACTCTTAAACACTGAA. Translation gives CASSLAPGLLNTE. The entire CDR3 protein is CASSLAPGLLNTEAFF.

In this sample, this clone turned up a few times. The sequenced CDR3 bases are TGTGCCAGCAGCTTGACCCAGGCCTACGAC. This sequence encodes CASSLTQAYD. Given in full, the CDR3 is CASSLTQAYDYTF. The chain employs TRBV7-2 and TRBJ1-2; D not resolved. Read coverage stops 3 residues before the CDR3 terminus; the germline J gene supplies the remainder. The CDR3 consists of 13 residues. The germline V gene encodes CDR1 SGHTA and CDR2 FQGNSA. Variable domain in full (rest from reference TRBV7-2 and TRBJ1-2): GAGVSQSPSNKVTEKGKDVELRCDPISGHTALYWYRQSLGQGLEFLIYFQGNSAPDKSGLPSDRFSAERTGGSVSTLTIQRTQQEDSAVYLCASSLTQAYDYTFGSGTRLTVV.

This clone was observed many times. The read ends 3 residues before the CDR3 terminus; that terminus is restored from the germline J gene. V is TRBV20-1 and J is TRBJ1-1; D unclear. This CDR3 has 12 amino acids. V lost 7 bases and J lost 1, with 10 bases in between. Germline V gene lookup returns CDR1 DFQATT and CDR2 SNEGSKA (reference sequence). The sequenced CDR3 bases are TGCAGTGTTGGGCCCTCGAACACTGAA. Amino acid sequence: CSVGPSNTE. The whole CDR3 sequence reads CSVGPSNTEAFF.

In this sample, this clone turned up many times. The read ends 3 residues shy of where the CDR3 ends; the end is completed using the germline J gene. The rearrangement links TRBV18 to TRBJ1-4; 9 positions agree with TRBD1. This CDR3 has 15 amino acids. Germline V gives CDR1 KGHSH, CDR2 LQKENI. Trimming removed 4 bases from V and 5 bases from J; junction bases left unmatched: 5. The sequenced CDR3 bases are TGTGCCAGCTCACTCTCGACAGGGGGAAATGAAAAA. Protein product: CASSLSTGGNEK. The whole CDR3 protein reads CASSLSTGGNEKLFF.

This clone was recorded many times. The sequence runs out 3 residues before the end of the CDR3; the remainder is reconstructed from the germline J gene. The chain has TRBV7-8 and TRBJ2-7, with TRBD2 as a possible D gene (6 bases). The V end was cut by 4 bases, the J end by 4 bases, with 14 bases between. CDR1 SGHVS and CDR2 FQNEAQ come from the germline V gene. The CDR3 sequence is 14 residues long. CDR3 loop: CASSYTRDLYEQYF. The CDR3 bases that were read are TGTGCCAGCAGCTATACCCGGGACTTATACGAG.

Partial CDR3 DNA: TGCGCCAGCAGCGGTAGCGGGGGGGTCCAAGAGACT. Translating gives CASSGSGGVQET. The full CDR3 sequence reads CASSGSGGVQETQYF. This chain connects TRBV5-1 to TRBJ2-4, with TRBD2 matching 11 bases. The read is 3 residues too short to cover the CDR3 end, so that end is filled in from the germline J gene. This CDR3 is 15 amino acids long. The germline V gene encodes CDR1 SGHRS and CDR2 YFSETQ. Complete variable domain (other parts from reference TRBV5-1 and TRBJ2-4): KAGVTQTPRYLIKTRGQQVTLSCSPISGHRSVSWYQQTPGQGLQFLFEYFSETQRNKGNFPGRFSGRQFSNSRSEMNVSTLELGDSALYLCASSGSGGVQETQYFGAGTRLSVL.

The sample holds many counts of this clone. The CDR3 extends 3 residues past the end of the read, so its final part is completed from the germline J gene. The V and J genes are TRBV4-2 and TRBJ2-3; weak D call: TRBD2 (6 bases). This CDR3 is 13 amino acids long. V was shortened by 3 bases and J by 4 bases, with 8 bases between the two germline ends. CDR1 LGHNA and CDR2 YNFKEQ come from the germline V gene. CDR3 protein: CASSQSGADTQYF. The covered CDR3 bases are TGTGCCAGCAGCCAGTCGGGGGCAGATACG.

There are many counts of this clone. The CDR3 DNA, read in part, is TGTGCCAGTAGTGTAACAGGGGGGGCCTACGAG. Translated, it gives CASSVTGGAYE. The whole CDR3 is CASSVTGGAYEQYF. This chain connects TRBV19 to TRBJ2-7; perhaps TRBD1 as D (8 bases). The sequence runs out 3 residues before the end of the CDR3; the remainder is reconstructed from the germline J gene. In germline, CDR1 is LNHDA, CDR2 SQIVND (reference sequence). The CDR3 runs 14 residues. V was cut by 5 bases and J by 2 bases, with 13 bases left in between.

This clone was seen repeatedly, ten times or more. Coverage ceases 3 residues before the CDR3 finishes, and the germline J gene fills in the end. The chain combines TRBV28 with TRBJ1-4, with D possibly matching TRBD1 (6 bases). Between the trimmed V and J ends, which lost 5 bases and 5 bases, there was a span of 15 bases. This CDR3 spans 15 amino acids. CDR1 is MDHEN and CDR2 is SYDVKM in the germline V gene. Incomplete CDR3 DNA: TGTGCCAGCAGTCCTTGGGGGCAAAACAATGAAAAA. Protein: CASSPWGQNNEK. In full, the CDR3 reads CASSPWGQNNEKLFF.

This clone was recorded at least ten times. The read comes to an end 3 residues before the CDR3 does, leaving the germline J gene to fill in the end. The chain combines TRBV13 with TRBJ2-2, with TRBD2 identical over 7 bases. This CDR3 has 16 residues. After removal of 3 bases from V and 1 base from J, the junction contained 5 bases not matched to a gene. Germline CDR1 reads PRHDT; CDR2 reads FYEKMQ (reference sequence). Incomplete CDR3 DNA: TGTGCCAGCAGCTTGGGGCCTAGCGGGAACACCGGGGAG. Translated: CASSLGPSGNTGE. The whole CDR3 is CASSLGPSGNTGELFF.

At least ten counts were recorded for this clone. The CDR3 is cut off 3 residues early in the read; its end comes from the germline J gene. The rearrangement joins TRBV5-6 to TRBJ1-1; D possibly corresponds to TRBD1 (6 bases). The CDR3 is made up of 15 amino acids. Germline V lookup: CDR1 SGHDT, CDR2 YYEEEE. Trimming took 0 bases from V and 0 from J, leaving 9 bases between them. The CDR3 reads CASSLEGGVNTEAFF. The sequenced part of the CDR3 DNA is TGTGCCAGCAGCTTGGAGGGGGGGGTGAACACTGAA.

This clone was picked up many times. The read halts 3 residues ahead of the CDR3 end, with the missing end drawn from the germline J gene. V and J are TRBV10-3 and TRBJ1-2; D unclear. Per germline, CDR1 ENHRY and CDR2 SYGVKD. This CDR3 spans 13 amino acids. Trimming cost V 3 bases and J 4 bases, with 9 bases left between them. The DNA read from the CDR3 is TGTGCCATCAGTGACTCGCGCCCCTATGGC. The encoded protein is CAISDSRPYG. The whole CDR3 sequence is CAISDSRPYGYTF.

This clone was picked up many times. The sequence runs out 3 residues before the end of the CDR3; the remainder is reconstructed from the germline J gene. The sample carries other DNA sequences with the same CDR3. The rearrangement links TRBV29-1 to TRBJ1-2; no clear D. The V end lost 5 bases, the J end lost 3 bases, and 7 bases lay between the germline ends. The CDR3 sequence is 11 residues long. CDR1 SQVTM and CDR2 ANQGSEA come from the germline V gene. The CDR3 loop is CSVQHHYGYTF. The DNA read from the CDR3 is TGCAGCGTTCAACACCACTATGGC.

The table lists this clone with many counts. The read stops 3 residues short of the end of the CDR3; the missing end is completed from the germline J gene. The V gene is TRBV7-6, the J gene TRBJ2-7, with TRBD1 matching 10 bases. The V and J ends lost 5 bases and 4 bases, in that order; junction bases with no gene match: 5. CDR1 is SGHVS, CDR2 FNYEAQ, per germline. The CDR3 runs to 14 residues. This CDR3 reads CASSTRQGAYEQYF. CDR3 bases read: TGTGCCAGCAGCACGCGACAGGGGGCTTACGAG.

This clone was recorded at least ten times. The read ends 3 residues before the CDR3 terminus; that terminus is restored from the germline J gene. This chain joins TRBV19 and TRBJ1-2; TRBD1 matches 7 bases. Germline CDR1 LNHDA, CDR2 SQIVND (reference sequence). The CDR3 is made up of 14 amino acids. The V gene end was trimmed by 6 bases and the J gene end by 2 bases; junction bases not matched to a gene: 6. CDR3 bases read: TGTGCCAGTAGGCCTCCGGACAGGAACTATGGC. Protein: CASRPPDRNYG. The full CDR3 is CASRPPDRNYGYTF.

This clone was counted ten times or more. The covered CDR3 bases are TGTGCCAGCAGCCCCCGACAGGGAAGTAATGTGAACACTGAA. It is translated as CASSPRQGSNVNTE. The whole CDR3 protein is CASSPRQGSNVNTEAFF. The chain employs TRBV4-2 and TRBJ1-1, with 7 positions matching TRBD1. The DNA ends 3 residues before the CDR3 does, and the rest of the CDR3 is filled in from the germline J gene. The CDR3 extends over 17 amino acids. J lost 0 bases, V lost 4 bases, and 11 bases had no gene match. CDR1 and CDR2 (germline): LGHNA, YNFKEQ.

This clone has ten or more counts. The CDR3 sequence: CASRPTGGPNQPQHF. The CDR3 bases that were read are TGTGCCAGCAGACCTACAGGGGGCCCCAATCAGCCC. The chain is built from TRBV5-5 and TRBJ1-5; 9 nucleotides align to TRBD1. Read data end 3 residues before the CDR3 end; the end is taken from the germline J gene. The germline CDR1 and CDR2 sequences are SGHKS and YYEKEE (reference sequence). The J segment lost 3 bases and the V segment lost 5 bases, leaving 6 bases of the junction unmatched. The CDR3 loop spans 15 amino acids.

This clone occurred many times. Coverage ceases 3 residues before the CDR3 finishes, and the germline J gene fills in the end. This sequence joins TRBV30 and TRBJ1-6; 8 bases line up with TRBD1. The CDR3 covers 13 residues. Per germline, CDR1 GTSNPN and CDR2 SVGIG (reference sequence). This CDR3 reads CAGRGQATSPLHF. The CDR3 DNA, read in part, is TGTGCGGGAAGGGGACAGGCTACTTCACCC.

This clone has ten or more counts. The read halts 3 residues ahead of the CDR3 end, with the missing end drawn from the germline J gene. V and J are TRBV20-1 and TRBJ2-1; 12 nucleotides align to TRBD2. This CDR3 is built from 17 residues. Germline V CDR1 and CDR2: DFQATT, SNEGSKA (reference sequence). V lost 0 bases to trimming and J lost 3 bases; unmatched junction nucleotides: 6. The CDR3 bases that were read are TGCAGTGCTAGAGATAGTACTAGCGGGGGGATCTACAATGAG. Translation: CSARDSTSGGIYNE. The full-length CDR3 reads as CSARDSTSGGIYNEQFF.

Many counts were recorded for this clone. Coverage ceases 3 residues before the CDR3 finishes, and the germline J gene fills in the end. J is TRBJ2-7 and V is TRBV20-1; 11 nucleotides align to TRBD2. Germline CDR1 DFQATT, CDR2 SNEGSKA (reference sequence). After removal of 0 bases from V and 0 bases from J, the junction contained 7 bases not matched to a gene. The CDR3 contains 17 residues. CDR3 bases read: TGCAGTGCTAGAGATCGGCTAGCGGGGGGACCCTCCTACGAG. The encoded protein is CSARDRLAGGPSYE. The whole CDR3 region reads CSARDRLAGGPSYEQYF.

This clone was seen many times. The sequenced fragment ends 3 residues before the CDR3 boundary, so the rest is inferred from the germline J gene. The rearrangement joins TRBV24-1 to TRBJ2-3, with a possible D match to TRBD1 (8 bases). The V end was cut by 5 bases, the J end by 8 bases, with 13 bases between. Germline CDR1 and CDR2: KGHDR and SFDVKD. The CDR3 extends over 13 amino acids. The covered CDR3 bases are TGTGCCACCAGTGCTACAGGGGGGGGTACG. Its protein is CATSATGGGT. The whole CDR3 sequence is CATSATGGGTQYF.